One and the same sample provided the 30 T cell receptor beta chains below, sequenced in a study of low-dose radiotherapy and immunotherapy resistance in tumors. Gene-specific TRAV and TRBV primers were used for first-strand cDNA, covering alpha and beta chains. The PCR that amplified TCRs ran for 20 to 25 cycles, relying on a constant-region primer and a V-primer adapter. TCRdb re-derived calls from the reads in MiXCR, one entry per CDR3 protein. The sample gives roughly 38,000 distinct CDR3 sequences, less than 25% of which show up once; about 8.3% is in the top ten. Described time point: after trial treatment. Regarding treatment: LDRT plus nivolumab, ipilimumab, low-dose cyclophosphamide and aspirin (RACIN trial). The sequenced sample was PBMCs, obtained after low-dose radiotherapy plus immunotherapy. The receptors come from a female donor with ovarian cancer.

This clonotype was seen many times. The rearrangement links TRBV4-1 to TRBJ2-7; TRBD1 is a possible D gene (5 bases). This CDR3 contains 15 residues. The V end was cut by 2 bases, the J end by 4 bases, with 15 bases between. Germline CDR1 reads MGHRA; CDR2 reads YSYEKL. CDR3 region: CASSQPGQKLYEQYF. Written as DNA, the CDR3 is TGCGCCAGCAGCCAACCCGGACAAAAGCTTTACGAGCAGTACTTC.

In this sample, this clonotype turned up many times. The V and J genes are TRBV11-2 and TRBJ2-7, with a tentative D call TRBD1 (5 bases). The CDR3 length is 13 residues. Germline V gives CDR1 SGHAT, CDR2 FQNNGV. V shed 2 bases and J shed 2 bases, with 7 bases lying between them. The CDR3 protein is CASSLWTTYEQYF. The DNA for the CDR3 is TGTGCCAGCAGCTTATGGACAACCTACGAGCAGTACTTC.

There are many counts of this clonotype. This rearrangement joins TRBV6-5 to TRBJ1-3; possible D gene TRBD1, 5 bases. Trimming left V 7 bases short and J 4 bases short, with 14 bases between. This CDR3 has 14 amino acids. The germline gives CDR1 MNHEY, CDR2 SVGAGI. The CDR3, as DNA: TGTGCCAGCACGGGAGGGGCGTACGGAAACACCATATATTTT. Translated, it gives CASTGGAYGNTIYF.

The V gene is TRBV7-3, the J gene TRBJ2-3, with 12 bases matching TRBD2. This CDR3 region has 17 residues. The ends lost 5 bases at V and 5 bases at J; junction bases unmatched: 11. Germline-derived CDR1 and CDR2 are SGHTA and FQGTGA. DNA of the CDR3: TGTGCCAGCAGCCCCCGGACTAGCGGGGTGATTTTAGATACGCAGTATTTT. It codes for CASSPRTSGVILDTQYF.

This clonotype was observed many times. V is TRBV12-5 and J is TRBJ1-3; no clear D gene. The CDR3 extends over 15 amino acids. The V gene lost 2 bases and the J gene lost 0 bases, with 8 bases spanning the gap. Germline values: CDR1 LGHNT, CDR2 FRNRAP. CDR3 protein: CASGLHSNSGNTIYF. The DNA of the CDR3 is TGTGCTAGTGGTTTGCACAGCAACTCTGGAAACACCATATATTTT.

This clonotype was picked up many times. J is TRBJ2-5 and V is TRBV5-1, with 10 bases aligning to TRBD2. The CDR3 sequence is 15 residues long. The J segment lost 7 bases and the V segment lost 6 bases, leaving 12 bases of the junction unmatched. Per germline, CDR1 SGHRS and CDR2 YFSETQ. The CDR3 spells CASNFEAGGPVTQYF. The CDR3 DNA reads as TGCGCCAGCAACTTTGAAGCGGGGGGGCCGGTGACCCAGTACTTC.

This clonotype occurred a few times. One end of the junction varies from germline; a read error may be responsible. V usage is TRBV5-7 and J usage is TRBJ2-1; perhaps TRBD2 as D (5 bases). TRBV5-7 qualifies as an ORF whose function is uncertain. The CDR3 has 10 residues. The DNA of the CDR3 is TGTGCCCGCAGGAGGAATGAGCAGTTCTTC. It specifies CARRRNEQFF.

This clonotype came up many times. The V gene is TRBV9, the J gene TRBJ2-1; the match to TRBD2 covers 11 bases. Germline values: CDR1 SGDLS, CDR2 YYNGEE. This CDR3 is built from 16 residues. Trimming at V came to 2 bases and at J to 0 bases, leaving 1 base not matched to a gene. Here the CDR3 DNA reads TGTGCCAGCAGCGTCACTAGCGGGAGCTCCTACAATGAGCAGTTCTTC. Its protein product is CASSVTSGSSYNEQFF. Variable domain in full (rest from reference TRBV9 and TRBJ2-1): DSGVTQTPKHLITATGQRVTLRCSPRSGDLSVYWYQQSLDQGLQFLIQYYNGEERAKGNILERFSAQQFPDLHSELNLSSLELGDSALYFCASSVTSGSSYNEQFFGPGTRLTVL.

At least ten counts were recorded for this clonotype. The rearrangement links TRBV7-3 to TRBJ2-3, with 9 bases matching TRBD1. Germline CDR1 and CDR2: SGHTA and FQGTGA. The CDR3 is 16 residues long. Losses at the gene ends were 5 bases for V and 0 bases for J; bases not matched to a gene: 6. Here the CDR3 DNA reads TGTGCCAGCAGCGATTACAGGGGGCCTAGCACAGATACGCAGTATTTT. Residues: CASSDYRGPSTDTQYF.

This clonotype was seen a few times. CDR3 in amino acids: CASSVSGAGGSETEAFF. CDR3 bases: TGTGCCAGCAGCGTGTCCGGCGCAGGGGGGTCAGAAACTGAAGCTTTCTTT. V gene TRBV9 combines with J gene TRBJ1-1, with 7 bases fitting TRBD1. CDR3 length: 17 residues. V lost 2 bases and J lost 5; bases outside the gene matches: 15. Germline V gives CDR1 SGDLS, CDR2 YYNGEE.

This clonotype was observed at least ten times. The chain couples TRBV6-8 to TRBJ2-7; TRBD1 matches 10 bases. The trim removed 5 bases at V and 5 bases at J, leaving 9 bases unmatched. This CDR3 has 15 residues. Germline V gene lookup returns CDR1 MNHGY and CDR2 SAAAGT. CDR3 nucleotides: TGTGCCAGCAGTGAGCGGGACAGGGGTGTCAACGAGCAGTACTTC. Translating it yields CASSERDRGVNEQYF.

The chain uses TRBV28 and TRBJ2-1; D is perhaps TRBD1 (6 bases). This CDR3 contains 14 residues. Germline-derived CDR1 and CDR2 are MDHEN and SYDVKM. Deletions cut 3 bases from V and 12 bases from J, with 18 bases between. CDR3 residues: CASSLGIQGRGQFF. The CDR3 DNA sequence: TGTGCCAGCAGTTTGGGGATACAGGGCAGGGGGCAGTTCTTC.

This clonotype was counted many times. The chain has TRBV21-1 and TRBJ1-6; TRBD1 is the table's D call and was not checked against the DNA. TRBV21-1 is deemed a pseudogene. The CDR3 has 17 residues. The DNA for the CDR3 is TGTGCCAGCAGCAAAGGGGTACCGGGACCGACTAATTCACCCCTCCACTTT. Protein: CASSKGVPGPTNSPLHF.

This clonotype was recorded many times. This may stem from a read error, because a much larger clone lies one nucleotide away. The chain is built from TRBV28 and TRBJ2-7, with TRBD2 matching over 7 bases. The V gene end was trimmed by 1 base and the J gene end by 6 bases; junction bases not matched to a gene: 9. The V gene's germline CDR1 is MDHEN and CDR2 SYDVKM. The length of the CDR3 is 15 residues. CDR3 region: CASSLLALGGGEQYF. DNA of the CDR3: TGTGCCAGCAGTTTATTGGCACTCGGCGGGGGCGAGCAGTACTTC.

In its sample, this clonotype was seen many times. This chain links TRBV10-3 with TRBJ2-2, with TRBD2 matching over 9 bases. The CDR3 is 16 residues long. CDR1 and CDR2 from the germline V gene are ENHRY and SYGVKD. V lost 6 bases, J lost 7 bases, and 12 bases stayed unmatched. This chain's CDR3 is CAIRETSGGTGGELFF. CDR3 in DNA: TGTGCCATCAGGGAGACTAGCGGCGGGACTGGCGGGGAGCTGTTTTTT.

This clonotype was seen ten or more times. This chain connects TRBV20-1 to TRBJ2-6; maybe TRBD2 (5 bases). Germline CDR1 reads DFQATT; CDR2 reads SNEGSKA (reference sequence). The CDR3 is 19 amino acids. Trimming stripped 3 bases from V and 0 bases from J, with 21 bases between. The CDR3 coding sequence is TGCAGTGCTAGTCAAGAGGCGGGTCTCGGACGCTCTGGGGCCAACGTCCTGACTTTC. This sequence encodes CSASQEAGLGRSGANVLTF.

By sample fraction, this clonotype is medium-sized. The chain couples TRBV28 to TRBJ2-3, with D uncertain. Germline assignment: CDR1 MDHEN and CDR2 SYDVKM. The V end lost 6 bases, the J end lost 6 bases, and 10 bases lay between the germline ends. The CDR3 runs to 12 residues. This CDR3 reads CASSILRDTQYF. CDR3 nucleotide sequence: TGTGCCAGCAGCATCTTGAGGGATACGCAGTATTTT.

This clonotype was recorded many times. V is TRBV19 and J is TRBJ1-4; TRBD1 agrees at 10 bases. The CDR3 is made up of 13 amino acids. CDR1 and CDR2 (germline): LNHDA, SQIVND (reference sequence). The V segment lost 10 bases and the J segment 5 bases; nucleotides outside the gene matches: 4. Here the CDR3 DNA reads TGTGCCACTTCGGACAGGGGGAATGAAAAACTGTTTTTT. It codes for CATSDRGNEKLFF.

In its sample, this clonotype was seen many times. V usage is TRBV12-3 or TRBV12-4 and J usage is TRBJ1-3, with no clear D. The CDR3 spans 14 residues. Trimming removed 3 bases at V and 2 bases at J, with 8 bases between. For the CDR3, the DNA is TGTGCCAGCAGTTTCTGGACTGCTGGAAACACCATATATTTT. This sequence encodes CASSFWTAGNTIYF.

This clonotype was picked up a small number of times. CDR3 coding DNA: TGTGCCAGCAGTGGTGAGGGGGGTGAGCAGTTCTTC. Translation gives CASSGEGGEQFF. The chain uses TRBV2 and TRBJ2-1, with D tentatively TRBD1 or TRBD2 (6 bases each). The germline V and J ends were trimmed by 4 bases and 9 bases, with 10 bases remaining between them. CDR3 length: 12 residues. Germline V gene lookup returns CDR1 SNHLY and CDR2 FYNNEI.

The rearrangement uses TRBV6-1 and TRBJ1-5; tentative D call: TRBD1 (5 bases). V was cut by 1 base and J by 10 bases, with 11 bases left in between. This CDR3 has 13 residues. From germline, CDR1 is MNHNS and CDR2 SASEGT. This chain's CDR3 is CASSEDRSGPQHF. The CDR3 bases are TGTGCCAGCAGTGAAGACAGGAGTGGCCCCCAGCATTTT.

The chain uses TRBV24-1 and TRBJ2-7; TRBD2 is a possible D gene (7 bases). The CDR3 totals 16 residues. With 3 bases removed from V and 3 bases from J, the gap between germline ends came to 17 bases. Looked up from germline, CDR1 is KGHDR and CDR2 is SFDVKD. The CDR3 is CATSDTRGGSVYEQYF. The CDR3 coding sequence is TGTGCCACCAGTGATACCCGCGGGGGCAGCGTCTACGAGCAGTACTTC.

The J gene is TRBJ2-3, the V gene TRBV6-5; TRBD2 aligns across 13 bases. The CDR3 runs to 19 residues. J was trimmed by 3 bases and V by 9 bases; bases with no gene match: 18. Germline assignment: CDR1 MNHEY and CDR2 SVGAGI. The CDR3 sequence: CASSPSFWTSGSMTDTQYF. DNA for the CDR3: TGTGCCAGTAGCCCTTCTTTCTGGACTAGCGGGAGTATGACAGATACGCAGTATTTT.

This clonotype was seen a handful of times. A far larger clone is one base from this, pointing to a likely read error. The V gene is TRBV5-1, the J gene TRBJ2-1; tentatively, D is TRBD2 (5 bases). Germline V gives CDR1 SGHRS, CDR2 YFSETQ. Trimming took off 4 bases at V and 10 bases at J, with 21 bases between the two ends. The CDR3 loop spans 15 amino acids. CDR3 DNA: TGCGCCAGCAGCCCCGGCGGTACGGGGTTGGGGGAGCAGTTCTTC. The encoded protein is CASSPGGTGLGEQFF.

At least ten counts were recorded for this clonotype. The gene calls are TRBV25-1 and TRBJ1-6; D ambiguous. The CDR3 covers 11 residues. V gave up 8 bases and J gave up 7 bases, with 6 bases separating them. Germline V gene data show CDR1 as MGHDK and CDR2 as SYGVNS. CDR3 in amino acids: CASRANSPLHF. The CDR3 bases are TGTGCCAGCCGGGCCAATTCACCCCTCCACTTT.

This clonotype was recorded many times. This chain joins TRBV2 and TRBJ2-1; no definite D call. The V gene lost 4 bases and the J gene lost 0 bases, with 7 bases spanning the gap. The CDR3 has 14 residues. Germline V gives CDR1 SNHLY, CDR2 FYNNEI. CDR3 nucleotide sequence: TGTGCCAGCAGTGTTAGGAGCTCCTACAATGAGCAGTTCTTC. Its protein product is CASSVRSSYNEQFF. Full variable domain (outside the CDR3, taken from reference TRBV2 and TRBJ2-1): EPEVTQTPSHQVTQMGQEVILRCVPISNHLYFYWYRQILGQKVEFLVSFYNNEISEKSEIFDDQFSVERPDGSNFTLKIRSTKLEDSAMYFCASSVRSSYNEQFFGPGTRLTVL.

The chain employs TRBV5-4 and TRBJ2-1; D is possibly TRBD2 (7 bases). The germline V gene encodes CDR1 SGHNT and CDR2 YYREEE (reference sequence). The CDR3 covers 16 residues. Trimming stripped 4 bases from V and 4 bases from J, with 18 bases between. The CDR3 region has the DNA TGTGCCAGCAGCCTGGGGGGGGCGGCCCTTTACAATGAGCAGTTCTTC. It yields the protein CASSLGGAALYNEQFF. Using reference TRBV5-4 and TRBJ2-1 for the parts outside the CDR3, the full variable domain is ETGVTQSPTHLIKTRGQQVTLRCSSQSGHNTVSWYQQALGQGPQFIFQYYREEENGRGNFPPRFSGLQFPNYSSELNVNALELDDSALYLCASSLGGAALYNEQFFGPGTRLTVL.

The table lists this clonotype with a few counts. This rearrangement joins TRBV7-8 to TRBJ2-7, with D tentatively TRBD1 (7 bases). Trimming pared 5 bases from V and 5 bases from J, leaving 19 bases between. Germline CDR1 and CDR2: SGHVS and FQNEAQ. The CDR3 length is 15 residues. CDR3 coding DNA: TGTGCCAGCAGCCGATTTGCGGGACAGAAGGACGAGCAGTACTTC. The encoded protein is CASSRFAGQKDEQYF.

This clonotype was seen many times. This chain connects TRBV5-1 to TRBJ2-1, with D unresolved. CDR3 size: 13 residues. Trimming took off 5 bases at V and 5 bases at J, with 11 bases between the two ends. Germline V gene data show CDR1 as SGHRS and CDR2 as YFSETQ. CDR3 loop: CASRVDADNEQFF. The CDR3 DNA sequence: TGCGCCAGCAGGGTCGATGCAGACAATGAGCAGTTCTTC.

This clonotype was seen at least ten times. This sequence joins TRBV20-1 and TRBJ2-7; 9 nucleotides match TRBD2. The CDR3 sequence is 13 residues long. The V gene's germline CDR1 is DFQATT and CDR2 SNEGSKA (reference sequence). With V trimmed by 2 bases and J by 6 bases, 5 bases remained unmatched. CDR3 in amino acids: CSARNSGSFEQYF. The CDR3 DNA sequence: TGCAGTGCTAGAAATAGCGGGAGCTTCGAGCAGTACTTC.